The clone carrying this TCR beta chain was seen more than once but under ten times. The antigen remains undetermined. This entry comes from a study of spatial heterogeneity in lung cancer. Across the study: Beta-chain sequences were consistently detected more often than alpha-chain sequences. The study's findings and limits: Resection saw ubiquitous expanded tumor TCRs appear in blood more than follow-up did.

As for time point: sample taken at primary tumor resection. Sequencing was performed on whole RNA extracted from tumor and nontumor lung tissue, or from frozen PBMC, and the material was left unsorted. Samples were obtained from about 72 donors, all untreated early-stage non-small cell lung cancer patients. Per the germline V gene, CDR1 is SNHLY and CDR2 is FYNNEI. The CDR3 is made up of 14 amino acids. The V segment lost 6 bases and the J segment 4 bases; nucleotides outside the gene matches: 6. TCRdb ran MiXCR on the 5' RACE reads and lists one entry per CDR3 protein. The table includes fewer than 55,000 distinct CDR3 sequences, 7.5% to 8% detected once.

The origin of this receptor is a female donor with early-stage non-small cell lung cancer. The rearrangement links TRBV2 to TRBJ1-1; 9 bases are a match to TRBD1. Sequencing used PBMCs, obtained at surgery. As DNA, the CDR3 is TGTGCCAGCAGACTACAGGGGGCGGGCACTGAAGCTTTCTTT. This encodes CASRLQGAGTEAFF.